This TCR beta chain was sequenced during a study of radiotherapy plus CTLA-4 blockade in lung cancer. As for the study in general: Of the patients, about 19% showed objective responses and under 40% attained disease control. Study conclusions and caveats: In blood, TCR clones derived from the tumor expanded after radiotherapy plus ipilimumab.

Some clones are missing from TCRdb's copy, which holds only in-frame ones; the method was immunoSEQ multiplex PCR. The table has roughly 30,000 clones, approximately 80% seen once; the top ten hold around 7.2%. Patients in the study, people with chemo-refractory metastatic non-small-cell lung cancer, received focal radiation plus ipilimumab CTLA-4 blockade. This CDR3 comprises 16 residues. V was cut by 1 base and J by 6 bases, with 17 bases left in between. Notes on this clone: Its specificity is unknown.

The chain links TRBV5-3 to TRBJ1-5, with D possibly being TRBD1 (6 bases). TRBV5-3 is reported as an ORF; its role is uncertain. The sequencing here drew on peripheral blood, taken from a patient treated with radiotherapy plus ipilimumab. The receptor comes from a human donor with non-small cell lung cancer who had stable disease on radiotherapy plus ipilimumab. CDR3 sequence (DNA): TGTGCCAGAAGCTTGTGTAGGGGGTTTATCAGTCAGCCCCAGCATTTT. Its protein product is CARSLCRGFISQPQHF.